This T cell receptor (beta chain) was obtained from a study of blood T cell repertoires in COVID-19 (dated by TCRdb to the early 2020s). For the wider study: The collaborator samples originated in the United States, Italy and Spain and spanned the acute and convalescent phases of COVID-19. Where available, HLA class I and class II types were taken from metadata supplied by the sample provider and were not determined by assay-based typing. Subjects who had been exposed to COVID-19, were actively infected with it, or had recovered from it provided the deeply sampled blood TCRbeta repertoires that made up the dataset. The samples were drawn from the first 160 participants of the ongoing ImmuneRACE study and from 1,254 subjects provided by 6 global collaborators. The repertoires were released in a freely available public database meant as a resource for research on the immune response to SARS-CoV-2. Sample metadata almost always included a de-identified subject ID, COVID-19 status, age in years and sex. The material from the prospective study consisted of cDNA or gDNA derived from T cells, B-cell-depleted T cells, or PBMCs. Summary of the overall study and its limitations: Clinical and demographic metadata were provided uncurated, with the amount varying by source and participant.

TCRbeta CDR3 regions were amplified from genomic DNA by means of the immunoSEQ Assay, a bias-controlled multiplex PCR. In the authors' own workflow: Within the assay, amplification of reference gene primers was used to estimate how many nucleated cells each sample contained. Sequence reads were collapsed and filtered to measure the absolute abundance of every unique TCRbeta CDR3 rearrangement. Productive Simpson clonality was computed per sample as the square root of Simpson's diversity index over productive rearrangements. TCRdb provides this immuneACCESS table in a form limited to in-frame rearrangements. Some clones are lacking; in checked studies, under half of them reflect an unresolved V gene, and why the rest are absent is not known. The D gene and trimming were derived from the DNA, and the V and J assignments and clone size from that table. The sample contains 400,000 to 550,000 clones, roughly 87% of them found a single time. In total, the top ten clones hold approximately 2% of the sample.

Participants in the prospective study were enrolled through a virtual design, were aged roughly 18 to 100 years, and lived in about two dozen United States geographic areas. In the prospective study, cohorts were assigned on the basis of participant-reported clinical history obtained from a screening survey and a study questionnaire. Each participant in the prospective study had whole blood, serum and a nasopharyngeal or oropharyngeal swab collected by mobile phlebotomists. Participants in the prospective study had the option to provide additional blood draws and questionnaires over a roughly 2-month period. Prospective study blood samples were shipped either frozen or at room temperature before DNA extraction. A remark on this clone: Its antigen is currently not known. Base qualities are not at hand, and no much larger clone is one base apart.

CDR1 and CDR2, looked up from the germline V gene (reference sequence), are DFQATT and SNEGSKA. The CDR3 has 11 amino acids, counting the end cysteine and phenylalanine. Kept here is only the CDR3 DNA, which spans 33 bases and is read in frame from base 1. The V and J ends are trimmed by 6 bases and 3 bases, leaving 8 bases between them. The sample consisted of PBMCs or T cells enriched from blood (not recorded which). The source of this sequence is a woman aged 18-29 years with acute COVID-19. The rearrangement joined TRBV20-1 to TRBJ2-5, with TRBD1 perhaps the D gene, on 5 matching bases. The sequenced DNA: TGCAGTGCCACGACAGAAGAGACCCAGTACTTC. Translated, it gives CSATTEETQYF.